One TCR beta chain is described in this entry. Its antigen has not been determined. Base quality data are lacking; no much larger clone is found one base away. Library creation used 5' RACE. This sample was sequenced with an Illumina HiSeq 2000. A universal primer binding site was added through template switching, and the final cDNA carried a unique molecular identifier so that TCR cDNA molecules could be counted accurately. Specific primers in the conserved constant-segment region were used to synthesize first-strand cDNA for TCR alpha and beta chains. To control for contamination, each cDNA library was double barcoded with a SMART-Mk sample barcode plus Illumina barcodes. TruSeq adapter sequences and Illumina sample barcodes were added in two successive PCR steps. The Illumina HiSeq platform was used with custom primers to sequence TCR alpha and beta cDNA libraries. The original methods were these. MiGEC was used to process raw reads and extract unique molecular identifiers, and MiXCR was used to find CDR3 positions. Recombination models were inferred per individual with the repgenHMM and IGoR tools using an EM algorithm. Shared clonotypes were analyzed with the tcR package in R, and sharing was normalized by the product of cloneset sizes. To study raw recombination free of thymic and clonal selection effects, out-of-frame nonproductive sequences were analyzed. The public reads were reanalyzed by TCRdb: fastp trimming at Q25, MiXCR alignment, in-frame beta chains only. Rows are combined by CDR3 protein, so each entry shows the most common genes and DNA. V and J calls and clone size were set by TCRdb, not the authors. Here the sample has around 340,000 distinct CDR3 sequences; approximately 13% occur a single time. Approximately 7.5% of the sample comes from the top ten.

This sample was taken from a study of identical twins (dated by TCRdb to about 2016). Broadly, across the study: The study deep-sequenced TCR alpha and beta repertoires from monozygotic twins, unrelated adults of various ages and cord blood to test whether fetal clonotypes persist. To rule out contamination, replicate twin experiments were performed at different times with different library preparation protocols.

Overall study results and their limits: In beta out-of-frame sequences, excess twin sharing was weaker, because having fewer shared sequences lowered the signal-to-noise ratio. Invariant T cells such as MAIT and iNKT could partly confound zero-insertion analyses, though diverse VJ usage argued against this for most clonotypes. Compared with coincidental sharing between unrelated individuals, an excess of low generation-probability sequences was observed among out-of-frame TCR alpha sequences shared between twins. Recombination models systematically underestimated out-of-frame TCR alpha sharing in monozygotic twins but agreed with sharing between unrelated individuals. Abundant cord blood beta clonotypes had fewer insertions, young adult naive repertoires showed a similar but weaker trend, and memory repertoires showed no such trend. Because the same donors could not be followed over many years, conclusions were based on cross-sectional statistical analysis.

Every donor was a healthy Caucasian. The twin cohort consisted of three pairs of female monozygotic twins, all aged about 18 to 29 years. CD4+ and CD8+ T cell populations were isolated with positive isolation kits from Invitrogen. Reading from cysteine to phenylalanine, the CDR3 counts 13 amino acids. Kept here is only the CDR3 DNA, which spans 39 bases and is read in frame from base 1. V is pared back by 6 bases and J by 8 bases, with 14 bases lying between the germline termini. The same data also went into a second study, on yellow fever vaccine responses in identical twins. The second investigation adds: The T cell response to vaccination in identical twins was reported by the authors to appear partly convergent and partly personalized. In identical twins, the study followed T cell clones that responded to the vaccine with precision.

The sequenced sample was CD8+ T cells sorted from blood. The chain links TRBV12-3 or TRBV12-4 with TRBJ2-1; the D region is possibly TRBD1 or TRBD2, each matching across 5 bases. This receptor was identified in a young woman in good health. The DNA reads TGTGCCAGCAGCTACGGGACGACTGATGAGCAGTTCTTC. It translates as CASSYGTTDEQFF.